The rows below give T cell receptor beta chains drawn from one sample of a study of blood T cell repertoires in COVID-19. Clones were sequenced by immunoSEQ multiplex PCR, and TCRdb holds only the in-frame ones, with some missing. The sample carries about 63,000 clones, 88% recorded once. The sequenced material came from peripheral blood. These receptors were collected from a human donor in a cohort sampled during active COVID-19. CDR3s include the opening cysteine and the closing phenylalanine or tryptophan. Each record gives: clone size, V gene, CDR3 length, D gene, J gene, CDR3 protein, CDR3 DNA. A D gene is named only where the DNA matches it firmly. Size tells how often a clone was seen (once, few, many) or the class of an expanded clone, and some rows leave it out.

.	TRBV28	14	.	TRBJ1-3	CASSKDTPGNTIYF	TGTGCCAGCAGCAAGGACACTCCTGGAAACACCATATATTTT
.	TRBV7-9	15	TRBD1	TRBJ1-3	CASSTTGTVGNTIYF	TGTGCCAGCAGCACAACCGGGACAGTTGGAAACACCATATATTTT
.	TRBV7-8	14	TRBD2	TRBJ2-7	CASSSLAGAYEQYF	TGTGCCAGCAGTTCCCTAGCGGGAGCTTACGAGCAGTACTTC
once	TRBV7-9	13	.	TRBJ2-7	CASSRDSGYEQYF	TGTGCCAGCAGCCGGGACTCGGGCTACGAGCAGTACTTC
.	TRBV27	16	.	TRBJ2-3	CASSPRGAAYTDTQYF	TGTGCCAGCAGTCCCCGGGGGGCCGCATACACAGATACGCAGTATTTT
.	TRBV5-6	14	.	TRBJ1-2	CASSLVGGRDGYTF	TGTGCCAGCAGCTTGGTAGGGGGTAGGGATGGCTACACCTTC
.	TRBV14	15	TRBD2	TRBJ2-7	CASSQKSGRVDEQYF	TGTGCCAGCAGCCAGAAGAGCGGGAGAGTCGACGAGCAGTACTTC
.	TRBV18	14	.	TRBJ1-5	CASSSGHTSEPQHF	TGTGCCAGCTCGTCGGGACATACATCCGAGCCCCAGCATTTT
.	TRBV7-2	13	.	TRBJ2-5	CASSLNSQETQYF	TGTGCCAGCAGCTTGAACAGCCAAGAGACCCAGTACTTC
.	TRBV12-5	14	.	TRBJ1-1	CASGGEPQGAEAFF	TGTGCTAGTGGTGGGGAGCCACAGGGCGCTGAAGCTTTCTTT
.	TRBV3-1/TRBV3-2	15	TRBD1	TRBJ1-2	CASSPRQGQFYGYTF	TGTGCCAGCAGCCCCCGGCAGGGACAGTTTTATGGCTACACCTTC
.	TRBV5-1	15	TRBD2	TRBJ2-1	CASSLGAGGYNEQFF	TGCGCCAGCAGCTTGGGTGCGGGAGGGTACAATGAGCAGTTCTTC
.	TRBV11-2	18	TRBD2	TRBJ2-2	CASNLGRILAGGDGELFF	TGTGCCAGCAATCTAGGGAGGATACTAGCGGGAGGTGACGGGGAGCTGTTTTTT
.	TRBV12-3/TRBV12-4	13	.	TRBJ2-3	CASTSDRVDTQYF	TGTGCCAGCACCTCGGATCGGGTAGATACGCAGTATTTT
once	TRBV11-2	15	TRBD1	TRBJ2-7	CASSSRDRVRYEQYF	TGTGCCAGCAGCTCCCGGGACAGGGTAAGGTACGAGCAGTACTTC
.	TRBV6-5	14	.	TRBJ2-7	CASSPAGGWYEQYF	TGTGCCAGCAGTCCCGCAGGGGGGTGGTACGAGCAGTACTTC
.	TRBV9	16	TRBD2	TRBJ2-3	CASSVGSGVSTDTQYF	TGTGCCAGCAGCGTAGGGAGCGGGGTTAGCACAGATACGCAGTATTTT
once	TRBV6-5	15	TRBD2	TRBJ2-3	CASWSVGTSVGTQYF	TGTGCCTCCTGGTCAGTCGGGACTAGCGTCGGTACGCAGTATTTT
.	TRBV19	14	.	TRBJ2-7	CASSSRQKPYEQYF	TGTGCCAGTAGTAGCCGACAGAAGCCCTACGAGCAGTACTTC
.	TRBV9	16	TRBD1	TRBJ2-1	CASSLHLGQGNNEQFF	TGTGCCAGCAGCCTTCACCTGGGACAGGGGAACAATGAGCAGTTCTTC
.	TRBV4-1	15	.	TRBJ2-7	CASSQVGAQSYEQYF	TGCGCCAGCAGCCAAGTGGGGGCACAATCCTACGAGCAGTACTTC
once	TRBV9	15	TRBD1	TRBJ1-1	CASSSAGTGATEAFF	TGTGCCAGCAGCTCAGCCGGGACAGGGGCAACTGAAGCTTTCTTT
.	TRBV6-5	14	TRBD2	TRBJ2-7	CASRLADHSYEQYF	TGTGCCAGCAGACTAGCGGACCACTCCTACGAGCAGTACTTC
.	TRBV15	15	.	TRBJ1-1	CATSGQSTGRRLTFF	TGTGCCACCAGCGGACAAAGCACAGGGAGAAGGCTAACTTTCTTT
.	TRBV3-1/TRBV3-2	15	.	TRBJ2-1	CASSQEVRVGNEQFF	TGTGCCAGCAGCCAAGAGGTCAGGGTTGGCAATGAGCAGTTCTTC
.	TRBV18	14	.	TRBJ2-3	CASSRGSLADTQYF	TGTGCCAGCTCACGGGGCAGCCTCGCAGATACGCAGTATTTT
.	TRBV5-1	15	TRBD2	TRBJ2-3	CASSPGRAVTDTQYF	TGCGCCAGCAGCCCCGGGAGGGCCGTGACAGATACGCAGTATTTT
.	TRBV7-9	15	.	TRBJ2-3	CASSWASLHTDTQYF	TGTGCCAGCAGCTGGGCCTCCCTACACACAGATACGCAGTATTTT
few	TRBV5-8	15	TRBD1	TRBJ1-2	CASSTGQAIPLGYTF	TGTGCCAGCAGCACGGGACAGGCTATTCCTCTTGGCTACACCTTC
.	TRBV9	18	TRBD2	TRBJ2-5	CASSVGAGGPPTQETQYF	TGTGCCAGCAGCGTAGGTGCGGGGGGACCCCCAACGCAAGAGACCCAGTACTTC
.	TRBV3-1/TRBV3-2	14	.	TRBJ2-5	CASSQLYRQETQYF	TGTGCCAGCAGCCAATTGTACAGGCAAGAGACCCAGTACTTC
.	TRBV2	14	.	TRBJ1-4	CASRPGTTNEKLFF	TGTGCCAGCAGACCGGGAACCACTAATGAAAAACTGTTTTTT
.	TRBV19	16	.	TRBJ1-1	CASISRASSGNTEAFF	TGTGCCAGTATCTCGAGGGCCAGCTCAGGGAACACTGAAGCTTTCTTT
.	TRBV7-2	13	TRBD1	TRBJ1-2	CASSLLRGQGYTF	TGTGCCAGCAGCTTACTCAGGGGGCAGGGCTACACCTTC
.	TRBV11-3	13	.	TRBJ1-3	CASSEDKGNTIYF	TGTGCCAGCAGCGAAGACAAAGGAAACACCATATATTTT
.	TRBV6-5	15	TRBD1	TRBJ1-2	CASRRREGGLGGYTF	TGTGCCAGCAGGCGTAGAGAAGGGGGCTTGGGCGGCTACACCTTC
once	TRBV6-6	13	.	TRBJ2-7	CASSYSLFDEQYF	TGTGCCAGCAGTTACTCCTTGTTTGACGAGCAGTACTTC
.	TRBV7-2	16	TRBD2	TRBJ2-1	CASSLDRASGGYEQFF	TGTGCCAGCAGCTTAGATAGGGCTAGCGGGGGCTATGAGCAGTTCTTC
.	TRBV7-8	14	.	TRBJ2-1	CASSSHGRSNEQFF	TGTGCCAGCAGCTCTCATGGGAGGTCCAATGAGCAGTTCTTC
.	TRBV3-1/TRBV3-2	18	TRBD2	TRBJ2-3	CASSQESTLAGSPDTQYF	TGTGCCAGCAGCCAAGAGTCTACGCTAGCGGGGTCCCCAGATACGCAGTATTTT
.	TRBV21-1	16	.	TRBJ2-3	CASSKDGRGSTDTQYF	TGTGCCAGCAGCAAAGATGGTCGGGGGAGCACAGATACGCAGTATTTT
.	TRBV3-1/TRBV3-2	16	.	TRBJ1-2	CASSQEPGRGFYGYTF	TGTGCCAGCAGCCAAGAACCTGGCCGCGGATTCTATGGCTACACCTTC
.	TRBV5-1	13	TRBD1	TRBJ1-2	CASSFGTDYGYTF	TGCGCCAGCAGCTTTGGGACAGACTATGGCTACACCTTC
.	TRBV5-1	15	TRBD2	TRBJ2-7	CASSLPGLAGHEQYF	TGCGCCAGCAGCCTGCCGGGACTAGCAGGGCACGAGCAGTACTTC